This T cell receptor beta chain was sequenced during a study of T-cell reconstitution after alpha-beta-depleted transplantation in children. During its preparation, the TCRbeta library received unique molecular identifiers. MiXCR was run by TCRdb on the PCR reads, yielding one entry per CDR3 protein. The top ten clones hold over 25% of a sample with about 900,000 distinct CDR3 sequences, about 30% of them seen once. This clonotype has just a few counts. What it binds is not known. Study outcomes and limitations: Recipient T cells and thymic progenitors that survived were the source of the high TCRbeta diversity seen at day 60 in some patients. Among T cells one year after transplant, newly produced cells accounted for most counts and diversity.

V was clipped by 5 bases and J by 5 bases, with 15 bases between them. The CDR3 has 14 residues. The rearrangement joins TRBV12-3 or TRBV12-4 to TRBJ2-5, with a weak D call TRBD1 (6 bases). This TCR came from a boy under two years old who had a stem cell transplant for SCID, so the T cells may come from the graft donor. The material was PBMCs, mostly from graft donor cells, obtained 360 days after TCRalphabeta/CD19-depleted stem cell transplant. The CDR3 DNA is TGTGCCAGCAGTGGGACACCCTCGGAGGAGACCCAGTACTTC. This encodes CASSGTPSEETQYF.